One and the same sample provided the 25 T cell receptor beta chains below, sequenced in a study of breast tumors, draining lymph nodes, adjacent tissues. Axillary draining lymph nodes of breast cancer patients supplied the node samples. A single record per CDR3 protein comes from TCRdb applying MiXCR to the multiplex PCR reads. Of about 230,000 distinct CDR3 sequences detected, approximately 31% appear once; the ten largest clones hold 1.4%. The sequenced material came from axillary lymph node tissue. The receptor set was obtained from a female donor with breast cancer. Some clones in this sample may be carry-over from other donors' samples.

In the case of this clonotype: With a much larger clone just one base away, this may be a read error. This rearrangement joins TRBV20-1 to TRBJ1-5; tentatively, D is TRBD1 (5 bases). Trimming removed 3 bases at V and 9 bases at J, with 18 bases between. The germline gives CDR1 DFQATT, CDR2 SNEGSKA (reference sequence). The CDR3 length is 14 residues. CDR3 nucleotide sequence: TGCAGTGCTAGGGTCCGAGGGGTAGGACCGCCCCAGCATTTT. This encodes CSARVRGVGPPQHF.

Worth noting for this clonotype: The conserved phenylalanine or tryptophan is not found at the CDR3 terminus, so this likely reflects a read error. Because the CDR3's place on the DNA is in doubt, the DNA is left out and the CDR3 is given as listed by TCRdb. The chain employs TRBV11-1 and TRBJ2-6; TRBD2 reflects the table's D call only, with no check against the DNA. With termini counted, the CDR3 has 19 amino acids. Germline CDR1 SGHAT, CDR2 FQDESV (reference sequence). This CDR3 is CASSERAGGLRSGANVLVL.

This clonotype came up many times. This chain connects TRBV19 to TRBJ2-5, with 14 bases aligning to TRBD2. The CDR3 has 15 residues. The V gene end was trimmed by 3 bases and the J gene end by 4 bases; junction bases not matched to a gene: 1. From germline, CDR1 is LNHDA and CDR2 SQIVND (reference sequence). The CDR3 nucleotides read TGTGCCAGTAGTATGGGACTAGCGGGAGTAGAGACCCAGTACTTC. Protein: CASSMGLAGVETQYF.

V is TRBV5-5 and J is TRBJ1-3; D is possibly TRBD1 (5 bases). V lost 4 bases and J 4 bases, leaving 12 bases between the germline ends. The germline gives CDR1 SGHKS, CDR2 YYEKEE (reference sequence). This CDR3 region has 14 residues. This chain's CDR3 is CASSAGTSGNTIYF. CDR3 nucleotide sequence: TGTGCCAGCAGCGCCGGGACTAGCGGAAACACCATATATTTT.

The CDR3 region is CARADRGTYEQYF. For the CDR3, the DNA is TGTGCTAGAGCGGACAGGGGAACCTACGAGCAGTACTTC. The chain is built from TRBV25-1 and TRBJ2-7; 9 bases match TRBD1. This CDR3 has 13 amino acids. Germline V CDR1 and CDR2: MGHDK, SYGVNS.

In its sample, this clonotype was seen many times. The gene calls are TRBV30 and TRBJ1-5; TRBD1 is a possible D gene (6 bases). The V gene's germline CDR1 is GTSNPN and CDR2 SVGIG (reference sequence). The V and J ends lost 3 bases and 6 bases respectively, with 15 bases between them. CDR3 length: 14 amino acids. The CDR3 region has the DNA TGTGCCTGGAGCCACGGACAGTCCGGTCAGCCCCAGCATTTT. It codes for CAWSHGQSGQPQHF. The whole variable domain, remainder taken from reference TRBV30 and TRBJ1-5, is SQTIHQWPATLVQPVGSPLSLECTVEGTSNPNLYWYRQAAGRGLQLLFYSVGIGQISSEVPQNLSASRPQDRQFILSSKKLLLSDSGFYLCAWSHGQSGQPQHFGDGTRLSIL.

There are many counts of this clonotype. This chain uses TRBV6-6 with TRBJ2-7; D is ambiguous. This CDR3 region has 13 residues. V shed 2 bases and J shed 1 base, with 6 bases lying between them. Germline CDR1 and CDR2: MNHNY and SVGAGI (reference sequence). CDR3 protein: CASSYAQSYEQYF. CDR3 DNA: TGTGCCAGCAGTTACGCGCAGTCCTACGAGCAGTACTTC.

The J gene is TRBJ2-7, the V gene TRBV6-5; either TRBD1 or TRBD2 may fit D (5 bases each). Germline CDR1 reads MNHEY; CDR2 reads SVGAGI. The V end lost 5 bases, the J end lost 2 bases, and 19 bases lay between the germline ends. CDR3 length: 16 residues. CDR3 sequence (DNA): TGTGCCAGCAGTCACGAGAGAGGGCAGGGAGCCTACGAGCAGTACTTC. Its translation: CASSHERGQGAYEQYF.

Turning to this clonotype: With a much larger clone just one base away, this may be a read error. This chain links TRBV11-2 with TRBJ1-4; 7 bases map to TRBD1. CDR1 is SGHAT and CDR2 is FQNNGV in the germline V gene. The J segment lost 8 bases and the V segment lost 2 bases, leaving 8 bases of the junction unmatched. The CDR3 has 15 residues. The CDR3 bases are TGTGCCAGCAGCTTACGCGGACAGGCCCGCGAAAAACTGTTTTTT. Protein sequence: CASSLRGQAREKLFF.

This clonotype has a count of ten or more. V usage is TRBV5-1 and J usage is TRBJ2-1, with 9 bases aligning to TRBD1. The CDR3 sequence is 15 residues long. The trim removed 1 base at V and 9 bases at J, leaving 8 bases unmatched. Germline V gene lookup returns CDR1 SGHRS and CDR2 YFSETQ. CDR3 region: CASSLKVQGAGEQFF. CDR3 in DNA: TGCGCCAGCAGCTTGAAGGTACAGGGGGCAGGTGAGCAGTTCTTC.

This clonotype was counted many times. The chain is built from TRBV2 and TRBJ1-2; D not resolved. Germline CDR1 and CDR2: SNHLY and FYNNEI. The V end lost 8 bases, the J end lost 6 bases, and 7 bases lay between the germline ends. This CDR3 is 10 amino acids long. CDR3 sequence reads: CASLVDGYTF. The CDR3 nucleotides are TGTGCCAGCTTAGTTGATGGCTACACCTTC.

This clonotype has at least ten counts. The chain is built from TRBV5-4 and TRBJ2-7; 8 nucleotides match TRBD1. The germline V gene has CDR1 SGHNT and CDR2 YYREEE (reference sequence). There are 15 residues in the CDR3. V was pared by 5 bases and J by 0 bases, with 7 bases of the junction left unmatched. The CDR3 reads CASSLTGDPSYEQYF. The CDR3 DNA sequence: TGTGCCAGCAGTTTGACAGGGGACCCCTCCTACGAGCAGTACTTC.

With respect to this clonotype: The junction departs from germline at one end; a sequencing error may be responsible. The chain employs TRBV19 and TRBJ2-4, with D tentatively TRBD1 (6 bases). CDR1 and CDR2 from the germline V gene are LNHDA and SQIVND (reference sequence). This CDR3 region has 14 residues. This chain's CDR3 is CTSSIRTVGNIQYF. Written as DNA, the CDR3 is TGTACCAGTAGCATCCGGACAGTCGGAAACATTCAGTACTTC.

This clonotype was recorded a few times. This rearrangement joins TRBV12-3 or TRBV12-4 to TRBJ1-1; D is undetermined. Trimming stripped 6 bases from V and 7 bases from J, with 15 bases between. This CDR3 is 13 amino acids long. This CDR3 reads CASSPSSFFEAFF. The CDR3 DNA reads as TGTGCCAGCAGCCCCAGTAGCTTTTTTGAAGCTTTCTTT.

This clonotype was seen only a few times. A much larger clonotype is one base distant, so this may be a read error. This chain links TRBV9 with TRBJ2-7, with 10 positions matching TRBD2. The germline V gene has CDR1 SGDLS and CDR2 YYNGEE. The CDR3 has 15 amino acids. In nucleotides, the CDR3 is TGTGCCAGCAGCGTTGGACTAGCGGACAGCTACGAGCCGTACTTC. Translating it yields CASSVGLADSYEPYF.

The chain links TRBV29-1 to TRBJ1-1; possible D gene TRBD1, 6 bases. Germline V gene lookup returns CDR1 SQVTM and CDR2 ANQGSEA. The CDR3 has 13 amino acids. V dropped 7 bases and J dropped 1 base, with 13 bases sitting between them. The CDR3 reads CSGVLGANTEAFF. The CDR3 DNA reads as TGCAGCGGAGTATTGGGGGCGAACACTGAAGCTTTCTTT.

The chain carries TRBV29-1 and TRBJ2-3; TRBD1 or TRBD2 may be the D gene (5 bases each). The ends were cut back, 0 bases at V and 5 bases at J, with 21 bases in the middle. CDR3 length equals 17 residues. Germline CDR1 SQVTM, CDR2 ANQGSEA. The DNA of the CDR3 is TGCAGCGTTGAAGATAATACGGGCTCCGGGGCCCAAGATACGCAGTATTTT. Translation: CSVEDNTGSGAQDTQYF.

This clonotype was counted many times. The chain employs TRBV7-9 and TRBJ1-4, with a weak D call TRBD1 (5 bases). Germline CDR1 is SEHNR and CDR2 is FQNEAQ (reference sequence). Trimming removed 11 bases from V and 6 bases from J, with 16 bases in between. CDR3 length: 13 amino acids. This chain's CDR3 is CAGRGLEDEKLFF. The CDR3 DNA is TGTGCCGGACGGGGACTTGAGGATGAAAAACTGTTTTTT. Full variable domain (rest looked up from reference TRBV7-9 and TRBJ1-4): DTGVSQNPRHKITKRGQNVTFRCDPISEHNRLYWYRQTLGQGPEFLTYFQNEAQLEKSRLLSDRFSAERPKGSFSTLEIQRTEQGDSAMYLCAGRGLEDEKLFFGSGTQLSVL.

The chain joins TRBV18 to TRBJ2-3, with D hard to call. Deletions cut 1 base from V and 4 bases from J, with 18 bases between. Germline V gene sequence: CDR1 KGHSH, CDR2 LQKENI. The CDR3 spans 17 residues. CDR3 amino acids: CASSPLPGNPAADTQYF. The CDR3 nucleotides read TGTGCCAGCTCACCACTTCCAGGCAACCCCGCGGCAGATACGCAGTATTTT.

This clonotype was seen ten or more times. V gene TRBV7-9 combines with J gene TRBJ2-5; 11 nucleotides agree with TRBD2. CDR1 SEHNR and CDR2 FQNEAQ come from the germline V gene (reference sequence). The CDR3 extends over 15 amino acids. The junction had 6 bases not matched to a gene; V was cut back by 4 bases and J by 5 bases. CDR3 in amino acids: CASSSLAGVGETQYF. The CDR3 nucleotides read TGTGCCAGCAGCTCACTAGCGGGAGTAGGGGAGACCCAGTACTTC.

This clonotype came up many times. The gene calls are TRBV5-6 and TRBJ2-1; no reliable D call. V gave up 4 bases and J gave up 8 bases, with 16 bases separating them. Germline CDR1 and CDR2: SGHDT and YYEEEE. The CDR3 length is 14 residues. CDR3 protein: CASSRNVGSDEQFF. The CDR3 DNA reads TGTGCCAGCAGCCGGAACGTGGGAAGTGATGAGCAGTTCTTC.

This clonotype was observed many times. The chain is built from TRBV3-1 and TRBJ2-7; D gene unclear. Trimming stripped 1 base from V and 6 bases from J, with 10 bases between. CDR3 size: 13 residues. The germline V gene has CDR1 LGHDT and CDR2 YNNKEL (reference sequence). The CDR3 bases are TGTGCCAGCAGCCAAGCGGTAGCCTCCGAGCAGTACTTC. As protein: CASSQAVASEQYF.

The table lists this clonotype with a few counts. This may be a read error, as it is one base from a much larger clone. The V call is TRBV20-1, the J call TRBJ2-7; D gene unclear. This CDR3 is built from 11 residues. CDR1 DFQATT and CDR2 SNEGSKA come from the germline V gene (reference sequence). CDR3 bases: TGCAGTGCCATCGAAACCTACGAGCAGTCCTTC. This gives the protein CSAIETYEQSF.

This clonotype was detected ten times or more. The chain carries TRBV6-5 and TRBJ2-1; 10 bases are shared with TRBD2. CDR1 is MNHEY, CDR2 SVGAGI, per germline. CDR3 size: 14 residues. V was clipped by 7 bases and J by 4 bases; unmatched bases: 4. The CDR3 sequence: CASTGTSAYNEQFF. CDR3 nucleotides: TGTGCCAGCACCGGGACTAGCGCTTACAATGAGCAGTTCTTC.

This clonotype was seen at least ten times. This chain joins TRBV30 and TRBJ1-5; TRBD1 might be the D (5 bases). Germline CDR1 is GTSNPN and CDR2 is SVGIG (reference sequence). The CDR3 has 13 residues. The V end was cut by 1 base, the J end by 4 bases, with 8 bases between. CDR3: CAWSGGTNQPQHF. The CDR3 nucleotides are TGTGCCTGGAGTGGCGGGACTAATCAGCCCCAGCATTTT.